The 23 T cell receptor beta chains below all came from one sample that was sequenced in a study of Graves' ophthalmopathy and Graves' hyperthyroidism (dated by TCRdb to about 2018). Sequencing relied on an Illumina HiSeq 2000. TCR beta CDR3 regions were amplified from RNA transcripts for repertoire sequencing. A first-round RT-PCR used HTBI primers with the Qiagen OneStep RT-PCR kit, followed by a second-round multiplex PCR, size selection and purification. TCRdb took the public reads, trimmed them with fastp at Q25, ran MiXCR for clone calling and kept in-frame beta chains. When rows share a CDR3 protein, they turn into one entry using the most common DNA and genes. The sample table lists 660,000 or so distinct CDR3 sequences, just over 40% of them with a count of one. Over 2.5% of the sample lies in the top ten. The sequenced sample consisted of peripheral blood. The receptors stem from an adult man with Graves' ophthalmopathy.

The sample holds many counts of this clonotype. The DNA of the CDR3 is TGTGCCAGCAGCTTAGGCGGGACAGGGGCGGAAGAGACCCAGTACTTC. Encoded protein: CASSLGGTGAEETQYF. The chain combines TRBV13 with TRBJ2-5, with 10 bases lining up with TRBD1. This CDR3 spans 16 amino acids. Germline CDR1 is PRHDT and CDR2 is FYEKMQ (reference sequence). The junction had 4 bases not matched to a gene; V was cut back by 0 bases and J by 3 bases. Looking up the rest from reference TRBV13 and TRBJ2-5 gives the full variable domain: AAGVIQSPRHLIKEKRETATLKCYPIPRHDTVYWYQQGPGQDPQFLISFYEKMQSDKGSIPDRFSAQQFSDYHSELNMSSLELGDSALYFCASSLGGTGAEETQYFGPGTRLLVL.

The chain is built from TRBV15 and TRBJ1-2; unclear D gene. The germline CDR1 and CDR2 sequences are LNHNV and YYDKDF (reference sequence). V was pared by 3 bases and J by 2 bases, with 10 bases between. The CDR3 consists of 14 residues. In DNA, the CDR3 is TGTGCCACCAGCAGCTCTGGGTTGAACTATGGCTACACCTTC. Encoded protein: CATSSSGLNYGYTF.

Worth noting for this clonotype: This clone may be a read error of a much larger clone one base away. Since no conserved phenylalanine or tryptophan closes the CDR3, a read error is the likely cause. This chain uses TRBV20-1 with TRBJ2-5, with 12 bases identical to TRBD2. Germline CDR1 and CDR2: DFQATT and SNEGSKA (reference sequence). The CDR3 totals 15 residues. V was pared by 6 bases and J by 1 base, with 6 bases of the junction left unmatched. The CDR3 reads CSARLAGDLQETQYC. The CDR3 DNA sequence: TGCAGTGCCCGACTAGCGGGGGATCTCCAAGAGACCCAGTACTGC.

On this clonotype: A single base separates this from a much larger clone, so it may be a read error. The J gene is TRBJ2-5, the V gene TRBV4-2, with D possibly TRBD1 on 5 matching bases. Germline loops: CDR1 LGHNA, CDR2 YNFKEQ. The CDR3 sequence is 13 residues long. As DNA, the CDR3 is TGTGCCAGTAGTGAGACAGTTCAAGAGACCCGGTACTTC. The encoded protein is CASSETVQETRYF.

Many counts were recorded for this clonotype. The genes are TRBV2 and TRBJ2-7, with 9 nucleotides matching TRBD2. The CDR3 spans 15 residues. V was pared by 6 bases and J by 6 bases, with 12 bases of the junction left unmatched. Germline V CDR1 and CDR2: SNHLY, FYNNEI. The CDR3 protein is CASRPRRGGAGEQYF. As DNA, the CDR3 is TGTGCCAGCAGGCCCCGCCGCGGGGGGGCGGGCGAGCAGTACTTC.

About this clonotype: Possible read error: a much larger clone is one base away. The chain uses TRBV12-3 or TRBV12-4 and TRBJ2-2, with D perhaps matching TRBD1 or TRBD2 (5 bases each). The germline V and J ends were trimmed by 5 bases and 7 bases, with 17 bases remaining between them. The CDR3 covers 15 residues. Here the CDR3 DNA reads TGTGCCAGCAGTCCTCCGGGACCTGTCAGCGGGGAGCTGTTTTTT. Encoded protein: CASSPPGPVSGELFF.

This clonotype is a singleton in its sample. The chain joins TRBV25-1 to TRBJ2-5, with D perhaps TRBD2 (6 bases). Germline V lookup: CDR1 MGHDK, CDR2 SYGVNS. The CDR3 has 16 amino acids. V was pared by 6 bases and J by 4 bases, with 21 bases between. CDR3 sequence (DNA): TGTGCCAGCAGCCAACGTTCAGGGTGGGGAGGAGAGACCCAGTACTTC. It codes for CASSQRSGWGGETQYF.

This clonotype was picked up many times. The chain joins TRBV24-1 to TRBJ2-7; D assignment may be TRBD1 or TRBD2 (5 bases each). V was trimmed by 3 bases and J by 0 bases, leaving 14 bases between them. The germline V gene encodes CDR1 KGHDR and CDR2 SFDVKD. The CDR3 totals 16 residues. CDR3 bases: TGTGCCACCAGTGATCCCTCGGCAGGGAGCTCCTACGAGCAGTACTTC. Encoded protein: CATSDPSAGSSYEQYF.

The genes are TRBV7-2 and TRBJ2-5; 9 bases agree with TRBD2. The CDR3 runs to 17 residues. Losses at the gene ends were 6 bases for V and 0 bases for J; bases not matched to a gene: 11. The germline V gene has CDR1 SGHTA and CDR2 FQGNSA. The CDR3 is CASSMNSGRSYQETQYF. The CDR3 DNA reads as TGTGCCAGCAGTATGAATAGCGGGAGATCGTACCAAGAGACCCAGTACTTC.

This clonotype came up a few times. The chain recombines TRBV5-1 with TRBJ1-4, with 8 bases lining up with TRBD1. The CDR3 is 15 amino acids. The germline V gene has CDR1 SGHRS and CDR2 YFSETQ. The trim removed 3 bases at V and 1 base at J, leaving 2 bases unmatched. CDR3 region: CASSSTGGTNEKLFF. The CDR3, as DNA: TGCGCCAGCAGCTCCACAGGGGGAACTAATGAAAAACTGTTTTTT.

This clonotype came up many times. This chain links TRBV5-6 with TRBJ1-4; D is perhaps TRBD1 (5 bases). Germline loops: CDR1 SGHDT, CDR2 YYEEEE. The CDR3 loop spans 15 amino acids. The V end lost 4 bases, the J end lost 4 bases, and 14 bases lay between the germline ends. The CDR3 sequence is CASSPIGADNEKLFF. CDR3 nucleotides: TGTGCCAGCAGCCCCATCGGGGCAGATAATGAAAAACTGTTTTTT.

This clonotype was counted between two and nine times. The chain combines TRBV7-9 with TRBJ2-7, with 7 bases aligning to TRBD1. Germline assignment: CDR1 SEHNR and CDR2 FQNEAQ (reference sequence). The ends lost 4 bases at V and 7 bases at J; junction bases unmatched: 16. This CDR3 has 16 residues. The CDR3 loop is CASSSPAGGISGEQYF. In DNA form, the CDR3 reads TGTGCCAGCAGCTCCCCGGCAGGGGGAATTAGTGGAGAGCAGTACTTC.

This chain joins TRBV7-9 and TRBJ2-3; weak D call: TRBD1 (6 bases). Germline V gives CDR1 SEHNR, CDR2 FQNEAQ (reference sequence). The CDR3 loop spans 16 amino acids. V was shortened by 5 bases and J by 6 bases, with 21 bases between the two germline ends. CDR3: CASSTLGAPAADTQYF. CDR3 in DNA: TGTGCCAGCAGCACCCTGGGGGCACCCGCTGCGGATACGCAGTATTTT.

This clonotype was counted at least ten times. The chain recombines TRBV9 with TRBJ2-5, with 7 positions matching TRBD1. V shed 4 bases and J 5 bases; nucleotides not matched to a gene: 11. Germline V gives CDR1 SGDLS, CDR2 YYNGEE. CDR3 size: 15 residues. CDR3 sequence: CASSPTRDSVETQYF. The CDR3 DNA is TGTGCCAGCAGCCCAACTCGGGACAGCGTGGAGACCCAGTACTTC.

The rearrangement joins TRBV19 to TRBJ2-6; perhaps TRBD2 as D (7 bases). Germline CDR1 and CDR2: LNHDA and SQIVND (reference sequence). V was shortened by 9 bases and J by 1 base, with 13 bases between the two germline ends. CDR3 length: 15 amino acids. The CDR3 DNA reads as TGTGCCAGCAAGGGGGGGGGGTCTGGGGCCAACGTCCTGACTTTC. Residues: CASKGGGSGANVLTF. Combining the CDR3 with reference TRBV19 and TRBJ2-6 gives the whole variable domain DGGITQSPKYLFRKEGQNVTLSCEQNLNHDAMYWYRQDPGQGLRLIYYSQIVNDFQKGDIAEGYSVSREKKESFPLTVTSAQKNPTAFYLCASKGGGSGANVLTFGAGSRLTVL.

This clonotype was picked up many times. The V gene is TRBV12-3 or TRBV12-4, the J gene TRBJ2-2, with 7 positions matching TRBD1. Trimming cost V 4 bases and J 7 bases; bases outside gene matches: 3. The CDR3 has 13 residues. The chain's CDR3 is CASSYRGGGELFF. In DNA form, the CDR3 reads TGTGCCAGCAGTTACAGGGGTGGCGGGGAGCTGTTTTTT.

V is TRBV29-1 and J is TRBJ1-1; D is uncertain. Germline assignment: CDR1 SQVTM and CDR2 ANQGSEA. CDR3 length equals 11 residues. The ends were cut back, 7 bases at V and 5 bases at J, with 11 bases in the middle. This CDR3 reads CSAIAGTEAFF. The CDR3 DNA follows: TGCAGCGCCATCGCTGGGACTGAAGCTTTCTTT.

This clonotype was detected once. V is TRBV7-3 and J is TRBJ1-5, with D tentatively TRBD1 (6 bases). Looked up from germline, CDR1 is SGHTA and CDR2 is FQGTGA. The CDR3 covers 14 residues. V was trimmed by 3 bases and J by 11 bases, leaving 17 bases between them. The DNA of the CDR3 is TGTGCCAGCAGCTTGGGGGCGAAGCGGGAGACCCAGCATTTT. This sequence encodes CASSLGAKRETQHF.

This clonotype was counted ten times or more. V gene TRBV7-8 combines with J gene TRBJ1-5; perhaps TRBD1 as D (6 bases). V dropped 7 bases and J dropped 7 bases, with 17 bases sitting between them. CDR3 length: 14 residues. Per the germline V gene, CDR1 is SGHVS and CDR2 is FQNEAQ. CDR3 bases: TGTGCCAGCAACAAGAACAGGGTCAAACAGCCCCAGCATTTT. Its protein is CASNKNRVKQPQHF. The entire variable domain, with the rest obtained from reference TRBV7-8 and TRBJ1-5, is as follows: GAGVSQSPRYKVAKRGQDVALRCDPISGHVSLFWYQQALGQGPEFLTYFQNEAQLDKSGLPSDRFFAERPEGSVSTLKIQRTQQEDSAVYLCASNKNRVKQPQHFGDGTRLSIL.

This clonotype was counted ten times or more. The chain employs TRBV9 and TRBJ1-1; D is ambiguous. CDR1 and CDR2 (germline): SGDLS, YYNGEE. Trimming cost V 0 bases and J 5 bases, with 8 bases left between them. This CDR3 contains 13 residues. CDR3 residues: CASSVAWDTEAFF. CDR3 bases: TGTGCCAGCAGCGTAGCCTGGGATACTGAAGCTTTCTTT.

The chain has TRBV29-1 and TRBJ1-1; no clear D. V was clipped by 6 bases and J by 7 bases, with 18 bases between them. The CDR3 contains 13 residues. The germline gives CDR1 SQVTM, CDR2 ANQGSEA. This CDR3 is CSVGSEESREAFF. In nucleotides, the CDR3 is TGCAGCGTCGGGTCGGAAGAGAGCCGTGAAGCTTTCTTT.

This clonotype showed up many times. V usage is TRBV19 and J usage is TRBJ1-1; D is unclear. This CDR3 comprises 13 residues. Germline V gene lookup returns CDR1 LNHDA and CDR2 SQIVND (reference sequence). V gave up 4 bases and J gave up 4 bases, with 10 bases separating them. The CDR3 DNA follows: TGTGCCAGTAGTACGACACACGCCACTGAAGCTTTCTTT. This codes for CASSTTHATEAFF.

There are many counts of this clonotype. A much larger clone lies a single base off, so this may be a read error. The chain couples TRBV7-9 to TRBJ1-5, with D unclear. Trimming cost V 4 bases and J 0 bases, with 4 bases left between them. In germline, CDR1 is SEHNR, CDR2 FQNEAQ (reference sequence). The CDR3 consists of 13 residues. CDR3 amino acids: CASSSSSNQPQHF. The CDR3 nucleotides are TGTGCCAGCAGCTCTAGTAGCAATCAGCCCCAGCATTTT.